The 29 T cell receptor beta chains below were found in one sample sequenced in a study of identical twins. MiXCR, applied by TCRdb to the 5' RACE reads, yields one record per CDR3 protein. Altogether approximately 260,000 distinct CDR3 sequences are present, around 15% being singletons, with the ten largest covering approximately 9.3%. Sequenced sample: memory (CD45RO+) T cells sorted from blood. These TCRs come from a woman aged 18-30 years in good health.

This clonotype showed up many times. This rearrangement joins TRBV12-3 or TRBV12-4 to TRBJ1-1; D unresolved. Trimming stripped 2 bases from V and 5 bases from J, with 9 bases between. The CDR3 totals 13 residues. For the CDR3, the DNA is TGTGCCAGCAGTTTATACGGACCGACTGAAGCTTTCTTT. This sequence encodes CASSLYGPTEAFF.

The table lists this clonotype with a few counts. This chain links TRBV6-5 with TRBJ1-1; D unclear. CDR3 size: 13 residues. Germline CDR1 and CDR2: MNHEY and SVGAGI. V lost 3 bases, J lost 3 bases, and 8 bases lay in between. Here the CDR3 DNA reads TGTGCCAGCAGTTATGTTCGGGACACTGAAGCTTTCTTT. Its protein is CASSYVRDTEAFF.

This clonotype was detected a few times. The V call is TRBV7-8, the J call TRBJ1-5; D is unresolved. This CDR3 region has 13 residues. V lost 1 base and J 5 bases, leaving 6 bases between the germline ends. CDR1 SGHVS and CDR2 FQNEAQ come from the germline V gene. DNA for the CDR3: TGTGCCAGCAGCTTAGGAGTGGATCAGCCCCAGCATTTT. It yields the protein CASSLGVDQPQHF. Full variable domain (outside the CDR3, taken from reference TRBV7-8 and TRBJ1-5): GAGVSQSPRYKVAKRGQDVALRCDPISGHVSLFWYQQALGQGPEFLTYFQNEAQLDKSGLPSDRFFAERPEGSVSTLKIQRTQQEDSAVYLCASSLGVDQPQHFGDGTRLSIL.

Written as DNA, the CDR3 is TGTGCCTGGAGTGTGGGAGAAAATCAGCCCCAGCATTTT. This sequence encodes CAWSVGENQPQHF. The rearrangement joins TRBV30 to TRBJ1-5; D remains ambiguous. Germline CDR1 GTSNPN, CDR2 SVGIG (reference sequence). The CDR3 runs 13 residues. Trimming stripped 0 bases from V and 4 bases from J, with 7 bases between.

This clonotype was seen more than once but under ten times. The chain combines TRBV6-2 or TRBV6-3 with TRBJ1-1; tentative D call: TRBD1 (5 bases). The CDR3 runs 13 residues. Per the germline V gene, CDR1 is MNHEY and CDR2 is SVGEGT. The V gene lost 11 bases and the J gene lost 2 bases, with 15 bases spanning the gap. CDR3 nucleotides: TGTGCCGGACGGACAAGCCCTAACACTGAAGCTTTCTTT. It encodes CAGRTSPNTEAFF.

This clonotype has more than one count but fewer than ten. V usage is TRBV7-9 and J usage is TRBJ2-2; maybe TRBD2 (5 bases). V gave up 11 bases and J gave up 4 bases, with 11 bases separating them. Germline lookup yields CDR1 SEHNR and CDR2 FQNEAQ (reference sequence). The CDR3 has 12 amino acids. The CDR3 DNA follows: TGTGCCGGGCAGAGGGTCACCGGGGAGCTGTTTTTT. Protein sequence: CAGQRVTGELFF.

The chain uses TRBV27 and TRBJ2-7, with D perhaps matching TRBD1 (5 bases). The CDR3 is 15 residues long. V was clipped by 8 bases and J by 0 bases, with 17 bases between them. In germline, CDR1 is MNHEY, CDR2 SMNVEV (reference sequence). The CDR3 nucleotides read TGTGCCAGCCGAAGAAAGGGGTGGACCTCCTACGAGCAGTACTTC. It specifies CASRRKGWTSYEQYF.

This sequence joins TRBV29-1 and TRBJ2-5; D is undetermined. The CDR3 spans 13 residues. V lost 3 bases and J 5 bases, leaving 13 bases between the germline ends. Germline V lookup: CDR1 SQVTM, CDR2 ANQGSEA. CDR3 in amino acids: CSVESARRETQYF. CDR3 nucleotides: TGCAGCGTTGAGTCTGCCAGGCGGGAGACCCAGTACTTC.

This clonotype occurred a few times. The CDR3 region has the DNA TGTGCCAGCAGTCCGGGGACAGGGGAGGTTGGAGCTTTCTTT. This translates into CASSPGTGEVGAFF. The V and J genes are TRBV28 and TRBJ1-1; TRBD1 aligns across 10 bases. The V and J ends lost 5 bases and 10 bases, in that order; junction bases with no gene match: 10. This CDR3 contains 14 residues. The germline CDR1 and CDR2 sequences are MDHEN and SYDVKM.

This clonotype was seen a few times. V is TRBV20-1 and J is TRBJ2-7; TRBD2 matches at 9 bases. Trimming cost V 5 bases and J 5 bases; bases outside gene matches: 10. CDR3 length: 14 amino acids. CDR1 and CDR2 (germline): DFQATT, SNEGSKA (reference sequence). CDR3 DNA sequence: TGCAGTGCTTCACGAACCGGGACTAGCAACGAGCAGTACTTC. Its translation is CSASRTGTSNEQYF.

CDR3 bases: TGCGCCAGCAGCCAACGTGTCGACACTGAAGCTTTCTTT. This codes for CASSQRVDTEAFF. The V call is TRBV4-3, the J call TRBJ1-1; no clear D gene. V gave up 2 bases and J gave up 3 bases, with 7 bases separating them. Germline CDR1 reads LGHNA; CDR2 reads YSLEER. The CDR3 extends over 13 amino acids.

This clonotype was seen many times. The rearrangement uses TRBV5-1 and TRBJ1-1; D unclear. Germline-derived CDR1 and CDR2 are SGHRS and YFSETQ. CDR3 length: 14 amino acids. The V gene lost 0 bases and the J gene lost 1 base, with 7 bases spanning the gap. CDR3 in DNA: TGCGCCAGCAGCTTGGCCCCGCCGAACACTGAAGCTTTCTTT. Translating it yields CASSLAPPNTEAFF.

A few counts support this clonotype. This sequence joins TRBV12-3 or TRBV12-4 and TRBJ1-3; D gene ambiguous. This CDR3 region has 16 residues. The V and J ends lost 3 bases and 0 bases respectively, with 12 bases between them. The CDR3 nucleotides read TGTGCCAGCAGTTTCTTGGTGGTTACCTCTGGAAACACCATATATTTT. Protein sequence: CASSFLVVTSGNTIYF.

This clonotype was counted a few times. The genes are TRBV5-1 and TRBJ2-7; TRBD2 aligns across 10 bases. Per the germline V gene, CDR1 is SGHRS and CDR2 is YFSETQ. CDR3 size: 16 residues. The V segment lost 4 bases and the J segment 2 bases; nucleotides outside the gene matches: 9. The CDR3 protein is CASSPTSGGGPYEQYF. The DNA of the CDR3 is TGCGCCAGCAGCCCCACGAGCGGGGGGGGACCCTACGAGCAGTACTTC. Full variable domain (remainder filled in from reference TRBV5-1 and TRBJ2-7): KAGVTQTPRYLIKTRGQQVTLSCSPISGHRSVSWYQQTPGQGLQFLFEYFSETQRNKGNFPGRFSGRQFSNSRSEMNVSTLELGDSALYLCASSPTSGGGPYEQYFGPGTRLTVT.

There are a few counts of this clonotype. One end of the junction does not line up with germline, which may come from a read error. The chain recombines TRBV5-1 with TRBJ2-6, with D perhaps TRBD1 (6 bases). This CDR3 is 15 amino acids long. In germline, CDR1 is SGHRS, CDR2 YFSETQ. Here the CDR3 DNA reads TGCGCCAGCAGCCCGCGAACCCTGGGGGCCAACGTCCTGGCTTTC. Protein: CASSPRTLGANVLAF.

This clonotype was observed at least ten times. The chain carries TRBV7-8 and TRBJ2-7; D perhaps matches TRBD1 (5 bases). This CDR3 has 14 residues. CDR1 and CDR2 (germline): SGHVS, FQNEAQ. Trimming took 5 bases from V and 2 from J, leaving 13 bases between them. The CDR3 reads CASSPLTAAYEQYF. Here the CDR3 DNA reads TGTGCCAGCAGCCCGTTGACAGCTGCCTACGAGCAGTACTTC. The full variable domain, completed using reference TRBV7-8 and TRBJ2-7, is GAGVSQSPRYKVAKRGQDVALRCDPISGHVSLFWYQQALGQGPEFLTYFQNEAQLDKSGLPSDRFFAERPEGSVSTLKIQRTQQEDSAVYLCASSPLTAAYEQYFGPGTRLTVT.

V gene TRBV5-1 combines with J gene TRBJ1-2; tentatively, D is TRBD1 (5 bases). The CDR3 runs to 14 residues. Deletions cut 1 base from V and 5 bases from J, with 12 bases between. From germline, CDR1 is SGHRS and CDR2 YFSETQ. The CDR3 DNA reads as TGCGCCAGCAGCTTGTTATTGGGGCATTATGGCTACACCTTC. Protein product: CASSLLLGHYGYTF.

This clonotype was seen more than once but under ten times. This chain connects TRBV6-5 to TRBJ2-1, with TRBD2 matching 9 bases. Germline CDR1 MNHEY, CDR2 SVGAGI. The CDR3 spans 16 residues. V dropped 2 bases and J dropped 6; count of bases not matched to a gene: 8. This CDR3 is CASSYTSGRPGNEQFF. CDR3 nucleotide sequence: TGTGCCAGCAGTTACACGAGCGGGAGGCCTGGCAATGAGCAGTTCTTC.

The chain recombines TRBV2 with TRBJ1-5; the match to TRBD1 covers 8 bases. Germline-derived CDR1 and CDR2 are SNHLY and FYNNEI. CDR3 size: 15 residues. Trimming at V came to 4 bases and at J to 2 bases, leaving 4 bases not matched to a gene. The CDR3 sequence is CASSGQGRGNQPQHF. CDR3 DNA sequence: TGTGCCAGCAGTGGACAGGGGAGAGGCAATCAGCCCCAGCATTTT.

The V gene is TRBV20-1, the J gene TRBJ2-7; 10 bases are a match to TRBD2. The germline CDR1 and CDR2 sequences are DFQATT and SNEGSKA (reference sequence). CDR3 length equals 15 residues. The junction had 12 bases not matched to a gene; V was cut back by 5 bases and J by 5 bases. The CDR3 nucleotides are TGCAGTGCTGCTAACCTAGCGGGAGTTTACCACGAGCAGTACTTC. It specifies CSAANLAGVYHEQYF.

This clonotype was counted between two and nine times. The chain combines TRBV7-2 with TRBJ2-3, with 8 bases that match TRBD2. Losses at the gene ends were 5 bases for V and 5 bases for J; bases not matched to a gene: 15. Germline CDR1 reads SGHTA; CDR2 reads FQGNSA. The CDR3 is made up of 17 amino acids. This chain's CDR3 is CASSRQGLGVGGDTQYF. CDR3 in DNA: TGTGCCAGCAGCCGCCAGGGACTAGGGGTAGGGGGAGATACGCAGTATTTT.

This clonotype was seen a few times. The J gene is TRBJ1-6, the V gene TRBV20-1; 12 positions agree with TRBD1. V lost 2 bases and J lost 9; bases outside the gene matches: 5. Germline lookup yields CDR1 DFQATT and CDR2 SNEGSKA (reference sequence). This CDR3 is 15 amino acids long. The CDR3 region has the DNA TGCAGTGCTAGAACCGGGACAGGGGGCCTTTCACCCCTCCACTTT. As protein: CSARTGTGGLSPLHF.

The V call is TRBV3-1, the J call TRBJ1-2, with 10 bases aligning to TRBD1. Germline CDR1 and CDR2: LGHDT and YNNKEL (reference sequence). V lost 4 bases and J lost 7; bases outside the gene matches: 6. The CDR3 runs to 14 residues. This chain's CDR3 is CASSLLTGGFGYTF. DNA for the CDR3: TGTGCCAGCAGCCTCCTGACAGGGGGCTTTGGCTACACCTTC.

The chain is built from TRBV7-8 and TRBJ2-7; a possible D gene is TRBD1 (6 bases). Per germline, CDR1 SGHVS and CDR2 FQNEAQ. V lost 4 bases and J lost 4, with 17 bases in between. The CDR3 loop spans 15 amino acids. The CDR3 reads CASSSSWGRRYEQYF. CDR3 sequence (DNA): TGTGCCAGCAGCTCTTCTTGGGGGCGTCGATACGAGCAGTACTTC.

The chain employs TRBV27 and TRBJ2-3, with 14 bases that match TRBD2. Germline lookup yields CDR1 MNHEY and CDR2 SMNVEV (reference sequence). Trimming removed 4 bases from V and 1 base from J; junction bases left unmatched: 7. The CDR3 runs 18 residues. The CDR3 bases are TGTGCCAGCAGTTATAGACTAGCGGGAGGGGGAGGCACAGATACGCAGTATTTT. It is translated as CASSYRLAGGGGTDTQYF.

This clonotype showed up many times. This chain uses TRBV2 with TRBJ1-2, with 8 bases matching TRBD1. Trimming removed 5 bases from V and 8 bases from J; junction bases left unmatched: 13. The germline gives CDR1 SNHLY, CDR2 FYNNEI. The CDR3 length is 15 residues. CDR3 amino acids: CASSQQGARGSGYTF. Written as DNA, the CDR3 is TGTGCCAGCAGTCAGCAGGGGGCGCGGGGTTCCGGCTACACCTTC. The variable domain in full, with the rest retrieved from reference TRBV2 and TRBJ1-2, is EPEVTQTPSHQVTQMGQEVILRCVPISNHLYFYWYRQILGQKVEFLVSFYNNEISEKSEIFDDQFSVERPDGSNFTLKIRSTKLEDSAMYFCASSQQGARGSGYTFGSGTRLTVV.

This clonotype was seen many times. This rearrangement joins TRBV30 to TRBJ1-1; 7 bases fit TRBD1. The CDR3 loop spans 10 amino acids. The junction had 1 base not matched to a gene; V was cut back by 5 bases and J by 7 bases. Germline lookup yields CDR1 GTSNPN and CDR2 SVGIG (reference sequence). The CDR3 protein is CAWGTVEAFF. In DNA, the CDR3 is TGTGCCTGGGGGACAGTTGAAGCTTTCTTT. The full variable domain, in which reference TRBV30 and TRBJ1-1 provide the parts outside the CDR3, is SQTIHQWPATLVQPVGSPLSLECTVEGTSNPNLYWYRQAAGRGLQLLFYSVGIGQISSEVPQNLSASRPQDRQFILSSKKLLLSDSGFYLCAWGTVEAFFGQGTRLTVV.

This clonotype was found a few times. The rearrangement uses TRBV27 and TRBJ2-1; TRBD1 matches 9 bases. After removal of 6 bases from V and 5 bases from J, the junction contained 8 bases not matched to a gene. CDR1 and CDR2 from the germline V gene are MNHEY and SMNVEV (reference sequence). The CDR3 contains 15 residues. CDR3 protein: CASRLTGTGNNEQFF. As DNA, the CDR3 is TGTGCCAGCAGACTGACCGGGACAGGGAACAATGAGCAGTTCTTC.

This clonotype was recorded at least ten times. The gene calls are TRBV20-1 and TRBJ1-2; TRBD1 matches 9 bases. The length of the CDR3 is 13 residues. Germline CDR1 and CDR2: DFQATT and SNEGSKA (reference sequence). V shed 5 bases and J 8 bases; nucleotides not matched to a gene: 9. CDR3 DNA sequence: TGCAGTGCTGGCCTCGGGACAGGGTACGGCTACACCTTC. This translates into CSAGLGTGYGYTF.